The 11 T cell receptor beta chains listed next were all sequenced from one sample in a study of spatial heterogeneity in lung cancer. Overall study findings and caveats: Mutation counts in tumors were tracked by counts of expanded intratumoral alpha and beta TCRs.

Their cognate antigens are unknown. As to time point: sample taken at primary tumor resection. TCRdb re-derived calls from the 5' RACE reads in MiXCR, one entry per CDR3 protein. Here the sample spans some 9,000 distinct CDR3 sequences, roughly an eighth being singletons. The source was lung tumor tissue, collected at surgery. The origin of the receptors is a male donor with early-stage non-small cell lung cancer.

By frequency in the sample, this clonotype is medium-sized (0.01 to 0.1%). V gene TRBV6-1 combines with J gene TRBJ2-7, with 11 positions matching TRBD1. CDR3 length: 14 residues. CDR1 is MNHNS, CDR2 SASEGT, per germline. After removal of 7 bases from V and 5 bases from J, the junction contained 7 bases not matched to a gene. The CDR3 DNA reads TGTGCCAGCACACGGGGGACAGGGGGGGACGAGCAGTACTTC. As protein: CASTRGTGGDEQYF.

This clonotype was seen many times. The chain has TRBV27 and TRBJ1-1, with D possibly TRBD1 on 5 matching bases. Trimming cost V 7 bases and J 10 bases, with 22 bases left between them. Per germline, CDR1 MNHEY and CDR2 SMNVEV (reference sequence). This CDR3 comprises 14 residues. Here the CDR3 reads CASTLREGDLVAFF. CDR3 bases: TGTGCCAGCACCCTAAGGGAAGGGGATCTTGTAGCTTTCTTT.

This clonotype was seen ten or more times. The V and J genes are TRBV12-5 and TRBJ2-5; perhaps TRBD2 as D (6 bases). This CDR3 is 18 amino acids long. CDR1 is LGHNT, CDR2 FRNRAP, per germline. V lost 6 bases to trimming and J lost 5 bases, with 28 bases between them. CDR3 DNA sequence: TGTGCTAGTGGGCTCATTCAGCGGGTCTATAGTCGGGCGGAGACCCAGTACTTC. It yields the protein CASGLIQRVYSRAETQYF.

The table lists this clonotype with a few counts. The chain joins TRBV2 to TRBJ2-2, with TRBD1 matching 8 bases. Unmatched junction bases numbered 4, after V lost 4 bases and J lost 6 bases. CDR1 is SNHLY, CDR2 FYNNEI, per germline. This CDR3 has 14 amino acids. The DNA of the CDR3 is TGTGCCAGCAGTGGTCAGGGGGCCGCCGGGGAGCTGTTTTTT. This translates into CASSGQGAAGELFF.

This clonotype appeared many times. The chain carries TRBV12-3 or TRBV12-4 and TRBJ2-7, with TRBD2 matching 10 bases. J was trimmed by 6 bases and V by 0 bases; bases with no gene match: 2. The CDR3 is 14 residues long. The CDR3 reads CASSLASGRFEQYF. As DNA, the CDR3 is TGTGCCAGCAGTTTAGCTAGCGGGAGGTTCGAGCAGTACTTC.

This clonotype appeared many times. The chain couples TRBV7-2 to TRBJ2-4, with TRBD2 matching 8 bases. Germline V lookup: CDR1 SGHTA, CDR2 FQGNSA. This CDR3 spans 18 amino acids. V dropped 5 bases and J dropped 0; count of bases not matched to a gene: 12. CDR3 DNA sequence: TGTGCCAGCAGCCCCAGCGGGAGTCTAGCTTCAGCCAAAAACATTCAGTACTTC. This gives the protein CASSPSGSLASAKNIQYF.

By sample share, this clonotype is medium-sized. The chain has TRBV29-1 and TRBJ1-1, with TRBD1 matching over 9 bases. The CDR3 is made up of 12 amino acids. Germline V gene lookup returns CDR1 SQVTM and CDR2 ANQGSEA. V shed 6 bases, J shed 7 bases, and the junction held 6 bases outside the gene matches. The DNA of the CDR3 is TGCAGCGTCCGCACAGGGGGCGGTGAAGCTTTCTTT. Translating it yields CSVRTGGGEAFF.

This clonotype rates as medium-sized (0.01 to 0.1%). The chain uses TRBV11-3 and TRBJ2-5; D might be TRBD1 (6 bases). The CDR3 has 14 amino acids. Germline CDR1 is SGHNT and CDR2 is YENEEA. Trimming pared 6 bases from V and 4 bases from J, leaving 15 bases between. CDR3: CASRFTGMGETQYF. The CDR3 coding sequence is TGTGCCAGCAGATTCACAGGGATGGGAGAGACCCAGTACTTC.

This clonotype has ten or more counts. This sequence joins TRBV29-1 and TRBJ2-2; the match to TRBD1 covers 7 bases. Germline trimming cut 5 bases from V and 2 bases from J; bases unmatched to any gene: 5. This CDR3 spans 14 amino acids. The germline gives CDR1 SQVTM, CDR2 ANQGSEA. CDR3: CSVYQGVNTGELFF. In DNA, the CDR3 is TGCAGCGTTTACCAGGGGGTCAACACCGGGGAGCTGTTTTTT.

In its sample, this clonotype was seen many times. The rearrangement joins TRBV12-3 or TRBV12-4 to TRBJ1-1; D might be TRBD1 (6 bases). V lost 8 bases, J lost 0 bases, and 13 bases lay in between. The CDR3 covers 14 residues. CDR3 loop: CASRDIDMNTEAFF. CDR3 DNA: TGTGCCAGCCGGGACATTGACATGAACACTGAAGCTTTCTTT.

By sample share, this clonotype is medium-sized (0.01 to 0.1%). The chain recombines TRBV29-1 with TRBJ1-1, with D perhaps matching TRBD1 (5 bases). Trimming removed 4 bases from V and 8 bases from J, with 14 bases in between. Looked up from germline, CDR1 is SQVTM and CDR2 is ANQGSEA. The CDR3 has 12 amino acids. The CDR3 DNA sequence: TGCAGCGTTGTCCTCTGGGGGGAGGAAGCTTTCTTT. As protein: CSVVLWGEEAFF.